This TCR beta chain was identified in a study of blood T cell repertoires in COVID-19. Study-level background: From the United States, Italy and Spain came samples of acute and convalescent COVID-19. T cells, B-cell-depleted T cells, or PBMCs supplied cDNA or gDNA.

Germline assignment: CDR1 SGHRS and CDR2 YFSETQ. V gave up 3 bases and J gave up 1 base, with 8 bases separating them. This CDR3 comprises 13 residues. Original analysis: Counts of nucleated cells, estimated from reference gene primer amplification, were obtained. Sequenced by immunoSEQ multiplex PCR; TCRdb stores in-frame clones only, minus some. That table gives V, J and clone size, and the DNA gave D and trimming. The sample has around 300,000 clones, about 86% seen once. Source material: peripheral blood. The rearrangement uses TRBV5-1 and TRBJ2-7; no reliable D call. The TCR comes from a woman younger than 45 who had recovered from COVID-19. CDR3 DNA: TGCGCCAGCAGCTCTCAGTGGTCCTACGAGCAGTACTTC. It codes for CASSSQWSYEQYF.